This passage covers 20 T cell receptor beta chains from one sample sequenced in a study of cytomegalovirus exposure and HLA in healthy donors. The repertoire was sequenced with immunoSEQ multiplex PCR; TCRdb's copy has only in-frame clones and lacks some. The sample has approximately 110,000 clones, about 88% seen once; the top ten hold over 3%. Sequences were obtained from PBMCs. All receptors derive from a woman in her late teens or twenties in good health and CMV-seropositive.

The chain links TRBV5-1 to TRBJ2-3, with D possibly being TRBD2 (5 bases). V shed 0 bases and J shed 1 base, with 12 bases lying between them. The CDR3 is made up of 16 amino acids. Germline CDR1 is SGHRS and CDR2 is YFSETQ. CDR3 DNA sequence: TGCGCCAGCAGCTTGGGGAATACAGCGGGCACAGATACGCAGTATTTT. Its translation is CASSLGNTAGTDTQYF.

V is TRBV7-8 and J is TRBJ2-1; D is perhaps TRBD2 (5 bases). V was clipped by 5 bases and J by 10 bases, with 21 bases between them. Germline V gene sequence: CDR1 SGHVS, CDR2 FQNEAQ. The length of the CDR3 is 15 residues. The CDR3 DNA follows: TGTGCCAGCAGCCCTTATAGAGTAGGGAGTTACGAGCAGTTCTTC. Translated, it gives CASSPYRVGSYEQFF.

This clone has a handful of counts. This sequence joins TRBV9 and TRBJ2-5; possible D gene TRBD2, 5 bases. Trimming left V 4 bases short and J 5 bases short, with 12 bases between. CDR1 and CDR2 from the germline V gene are SGDLS and YYNGEE. The CDR3 spans 13 residues. CDR3 residues: CASSFISGETQYF. Written as DNA, the CDR3 is TGTGCCAGCAGCTTCATATCGGGGGAGACCCAGTACTTC.

The chain is built from TRBV12-5 and TRBJ2-2; TRBD1 agrees at 10 bases. The junction had 17 bases not matched to a gene; V was cut back by 4 bases and J by 6 bases. Germline V gene sequence: CDR1 LGHNT, CDR2 FRNRAP. The CDR3 is made up of 19 amino acids. CDR3 amino acids: CASGSSPGIWDRGPGELFF. The CDR3, as DNA: TGTGCTAGTGGTTCGTCCCCCGGTATCTGGGACAGGGGACCCGGGGAGCTGTTTTTT.

The J gene is TRBJ1-2, the V gene TRBV6-5, with D unclear. The CDR3 runs 16 residues. In germline, CDR1 is MNHEY, CDR2 SVGAGI. Trimming shortened V by 2 bases and J by 3 bases, and 16 bases separated the two germline ends. CDR3 DNA sequence: TGTGCCAGCAGTTACGCCCTAACGGGGATTTACTATGGCTACACCTTC. This codes for CASSYALTGIYYGYTF.

This sequence joins TRBV5-1 and TRBJ2-7; D is undetermined. Germline CDR1 reads SGHRS; CDR2 reads YFSETQ. V gave up 6 bases and J gave up 2 bases, with 15 bases separating them. The CDR3 totals 14 residues. The chain's CDR3 is CASTPLPETYEQYF. The CDR3 DNA reads TGCGCCAGCACCCCCCTCCCGGAGACCTACGAGCAGTACTTC.

The V gene is TRBV9, the J gene TRBJ2-1; no clear D. This CDR3 has 15 amino acids. Trimming cost V 6 bases and J 6 bases, with 19 bases left between them. Germline V CDR1 and CDR2: SGDLS, YYNGEE. CDR3 in DNA: TGTGCCAGCACCTCCCTGGGTTCTCCGGGCAATGAGCAGTTCTTC. This encodes CASTSLGSPGNEQFF. The full variable domain, in which reference TRBV9 and TRBJ2-1 provide the parts outside the CDR3, is DSGVTQTPKHLITATGQRVTLRCSPRSGDLSVYWYQQSLDQGLQFLIQYYNGEERAKGNILERFSAQQFPDLHSELNLSSLELGDSALYFCASTSLGSPGNEQFFGPGTRLTVL.

This chain joins TRBV12-5 and TRBJ1-1, with TRBD1 identical over 7 bases. This CDR3 comprises 14 residues. CDR1 is LGHNT, CDR2 FRNRAP, per germline. After removal of 2 bases from V and 5 bases from J, the junction contained 5 bases not matched to a gene. In DNA, the CDR3 is TGTGCTAGTGGTTTGCGAGGGGGCAGGACTGAAGCTTTCTTT. Its protein is CASGLRGGRTEAFF.

The chain employs TRBV6-1 and TRBJ2-3, with D possibly matching TRBD1 (6 bases). Germline V lookup: CDR1 MNHNS, CDR2 SASEGT. V dropped 2 bases and J dropped 0 bases, with 9 bases sitting between them. The CDR3 extends over 15 amino acids. CDR3 sequence (DNA): TGTGCCAGCAGTGAACCTGGACAGAGCACAGATACGCAGTATTTT. It encodes CASSEPGQSTDTQYF.

The V call is TRBV18, the J call TRBJ1-4; D gene unclear. Germline values: CDR1 KGHSH, CDR2 LQKENI. This CDR3 region has 12 residues. The ends were cut back, 2 bases at V and 8 bases at J, with 6 bases in the middle. The chain's CDR3 is CASSPSQEKLFF. The CDR3 region has the DNA TGTGCCAGCTCACCATCACAAGAAAAACTGTTTTTT.

The rearrangement joins TRBV19 to TRBJ1-4, with TRBD1 matching over 9 bases. Per germline, CDR1 LNHDA and CDR2 SQIVND (reference sequence). This CDR3 contains 15 residues. Trimming removed 5 bases from V and 8 bases from J; junction bases left unmatched: 9. Written as DNA, the CDR3 is TGTGCCAGTAGTCTGGGACAGGGCCTTAGAGAAAAACTGTTTTTT. Translating gives CASSLGQGLREKLFF.

The genes are TRBV6-6 and TRBJ1-1, with TRBD1 matching 7 bases. The CDR3 totals 15 residues. V lost 0 bases to trimming and J lost 4 bases; unmatched junction nucleotides: 5. Germline V gene sequence: CDR1 MNHNY, CDR2 SVGAGI (reference sequence). CDR3 sequence: CASSYSMNRGTEAFF. The CDR3 coding sequence is TGTGCCAGCAGTTACTCGATGAACAGGGGCACTGAAGCTTTCTTT.

The CDR3 region is CASSYSAGGIGEQYF. CDR3 DNA: TGTGCCAGCAGTTACTCGGCGGGAGGGATCGGCGAGCAGTACTTC. The rearrangement uses TRBV6-5 and TRBJ2-7, with 9 bases matching TRBD2. Germline values: CDR1 MNHEY, CDR2 SVGAGI. The V segment lost 0 bases and the J segment 6 bases; nucleotides outside the gene matches: 6. The CDR3 has 15 residues.

The rearrangement links TRBV19 to TRBJ2-5, with D perhaps TRBD2 (6 bases). The CDR3 is 18 residues long. CDR1 LNHDA and CDR2 SQIVND come from the germline V gene (reference sequence). Trimming cost V 1 base and J 0 bases, with 18 bases left between them. The CDR3 sequence: CASSIGVWGGMDQETQYF. The CDR3 DNA follows: TGTGCCAGTAGTATAGGAGTCTGGGGCGGGATGGACCAAGAGACCCAGTACTTC.

The V call is TRBV5-1, the J call TRBJ2-7, with a tentative D call TRBD2 (7 bases). CDR1 is SGHRS and CDR2 is YFSETQ in the germline V gene. The CDR3 loop spans 16 amino acids. Deletions cut 5 bases from V and 6 bases from J, with 24 bases between. CDR3 protein: CASSHPGGILLSEQYF. CDR3 DNA sequence: TGCGCCAGCAGTCATCCGGGGGGCATTCTTCTATCCGAGCAGTACTTC.

The chain uses TRBV11-1 and TRBJ2-7; the match to TRBD2 covers 8 bases. Trimming removed 4 bases from V and 5 bases from J; junction bases left unmatched: 4. The CDR3 covers 13 residues. Germline CDR1 SGHAT, CDR2 FQDESV (reference sequence). The CDR3 spells CASSSGTRNEQYF. Here the CDR3 DNA reads TGTGCCAGCAGCTCCGGGACTAGAAACGAGCAGTACTTC.

This clone was counted between two and nine times. This chain joins TRBV30 and TRBJ2-7; tentative D call: TRBD1 (5 bases). V gave up 2 bases and J gave up 3 bases, with 14 bases separating them. CDR3 length equals 14 residues. The germline V gene has CDR1 GTSNPN and CDR2 SVGIG (reference sequence). The CDR3 reads CAWSRAGSNYEQYF. The CDR3, as DNA: TGTGCCTGGAGTAGAGCAGGGTCAAACTACGAGCAGTACTTC.

The chain carries TRBV4-1 and TRBJ2-5, with 7 bases aligning to TRBD2. CDR3 length: 17 amino acids. Germline values: CDR1 MGHRA, CDR2 YSYEKL. V shed 0 bases and J 2 bases; nucleotides not matched to a gene: 9. CDR3 protein: CASSQEWLAEWQETQYF. CDR3 sequence (DNA): TGCGCCAGCAGCCAAGAATGGCTAGCGGAGTGGCAAGAGACCCAGTACTTC.

The chain couples TRBV19 to TRBJ1-2; 7 nucleotides match TRBD1. The CDR3 has 12 amino acids. The germline V gene encodes CDR1 LNHDA and CDR2 SQIVND (reference sequence). The ends lost 6 bases at V and 4 bases at J; junction bases unmatched: 2. CDR3 amino acids: CASSGQAYGYTF. The CDR3, as DNA: TGTGCCAGTAGCGGACAGGCCTATGGCTACACCTTC.

The chain has TRBV27 and TRBJ2-7; 7 bases map to TRBD2. Germline CDR1 reads MNHEY; CDR2 reads SMNVEV (reference sequence). The CDR3 spans 17 residues. J lost 2 bases, V lost 4 bases, and 14 bases had no gene match. In nucleotides, the CDR3 is TGTGCCAGCAGTTCGGTCTCTGCCTGGACTAGTACCTACGAGCAGTACTTC. This translates into CASSSVSAWTSTYEQYF.